This T cell receptor beta chain was observed in a study of CXCR3-negative and CXCR3-positive naive CD8 T cells. The TRB cDNA libraries were prepared by 5' RACE with UMI labels. TCRdb reprocessed the 5' RACE reads; each CDR3 protein has one entry and no DNA is given. There are 100,000 to 150,000 distinct CDR3 sequences in the sample, with 0.29% held by the top ten. A word on this clonotype: Its antigen is unknown.

The study's findings and limits: In both naive subsets diversity was comparably high, whereas memory CD8+ cells showed much lower diversity. Fresh PBMCs served for most assays, and CXCR3 expression fell partially after cryopreservation. Naive subsets had comparable surface CD5, so TRB CDR3 properties gauged TCR strength. With respect to TRBV-TRBJ usage, naive CXCR3-negative and CXCR3-positive cells were similar; memory differed.

Germline assignment: CDR1 SNHLY and CDR2 FYNNEI. The CDR3 has 13 amino acids. Material: naive CXCR3- CD8+ T cells from blood. Subset defined: CD45RO-CCR7+CD27+CD95- naive CD8+ T cells lacking CXCR3 (TNR3-). The sequence was obtained from a human donor in good health. Some clones in this sample may be carry-over from other donors' samples. V and J are TRBV2 and TRBJ2-5; TCRdb's assignment of TRBD1 cannot be checked, as there is no DNA. The CDR3: CASGPGAQETQYF.